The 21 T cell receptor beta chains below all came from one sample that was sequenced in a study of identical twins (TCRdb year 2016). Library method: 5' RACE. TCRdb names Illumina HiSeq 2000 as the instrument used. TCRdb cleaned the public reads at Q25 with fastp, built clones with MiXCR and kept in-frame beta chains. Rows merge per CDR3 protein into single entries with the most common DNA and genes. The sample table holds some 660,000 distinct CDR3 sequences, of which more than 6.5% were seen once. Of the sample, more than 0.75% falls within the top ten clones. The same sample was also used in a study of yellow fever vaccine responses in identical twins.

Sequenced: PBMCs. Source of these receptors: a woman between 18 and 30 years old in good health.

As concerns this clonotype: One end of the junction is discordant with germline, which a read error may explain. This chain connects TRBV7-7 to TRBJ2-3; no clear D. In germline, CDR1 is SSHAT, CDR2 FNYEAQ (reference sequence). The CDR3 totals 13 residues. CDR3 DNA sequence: TGTGCTAGCAGCTCCCCCGACACAGATACGCAGTATTTT. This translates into CASSSPDTDTQYF.

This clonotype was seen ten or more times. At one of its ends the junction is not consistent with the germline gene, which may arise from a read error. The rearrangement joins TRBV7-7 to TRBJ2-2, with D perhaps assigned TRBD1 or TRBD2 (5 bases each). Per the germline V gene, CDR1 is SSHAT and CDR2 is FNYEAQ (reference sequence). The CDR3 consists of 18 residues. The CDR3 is CASSLAPPQGGNTGELFF. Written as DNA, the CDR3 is TGTGCTAGCAGCTTAGCGCCCCCGCAGGGCGGCAACACCGGGGAGCTGTTTTTT.

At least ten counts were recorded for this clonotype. The CDR3 here is CASSLGQGARAEAFF. For the CDR3, the DNA is TGCGCCAGCAGCTTGGGGCAGGGGGCGCGGGCCGAAGCTTTCTTT. V usage is TRBV5-1 and J usage is TRBJ1-1; 8 bases are shared with TRBD1. Germline assignment: CDR1 SGHRS and CDR2 YFSETQ. The V segment lost 0 bases and the J segment 8 bases; nucleotides outside the gene matches: 9. The CDR3 has 15 residues.

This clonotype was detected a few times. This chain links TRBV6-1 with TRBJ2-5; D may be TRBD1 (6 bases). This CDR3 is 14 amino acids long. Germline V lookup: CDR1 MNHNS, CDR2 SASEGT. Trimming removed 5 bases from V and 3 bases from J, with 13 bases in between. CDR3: CASSPFAGEETQYF. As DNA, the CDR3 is TGTGCCAGCAGTCCCTTTGCAGGGGAAGAGACCCAGTACTTC.

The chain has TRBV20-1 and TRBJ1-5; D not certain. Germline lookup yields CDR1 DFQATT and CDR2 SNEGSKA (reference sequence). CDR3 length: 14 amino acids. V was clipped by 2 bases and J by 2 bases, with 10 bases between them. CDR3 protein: CSARQIVGNQPQHF. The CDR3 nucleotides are TGCAGTGCTAGACAGATCGTCGGCAATCAGCCCCAGCATTTT.

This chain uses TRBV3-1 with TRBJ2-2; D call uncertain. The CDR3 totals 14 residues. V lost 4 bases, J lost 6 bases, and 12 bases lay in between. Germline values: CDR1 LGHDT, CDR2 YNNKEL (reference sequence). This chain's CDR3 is CASSLDIGPGELFF. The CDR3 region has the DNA TGTGCCAGCAGCCTAGATATAGGACCCGGGGAGCTGTTTTTT. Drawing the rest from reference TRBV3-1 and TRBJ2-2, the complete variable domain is DTAVSQTPKYLVTQMGNDKSIKCEQNLGHDTMYWYKQDSKKFLKIMFSYNNKELIINETVPNRFSPKSPDKAHLNLHINSLELGDSAVYFCASSLDIGPGELFFGEGSRLTVL.

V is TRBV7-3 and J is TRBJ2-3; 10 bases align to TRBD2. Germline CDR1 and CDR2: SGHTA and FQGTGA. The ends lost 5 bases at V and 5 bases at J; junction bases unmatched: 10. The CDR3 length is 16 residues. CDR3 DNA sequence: TGTGCCAGCAGCGGATCAGCGGGGGGGCCTCGAGATACGCAGTATTTT. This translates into CASSGSAGGPRDTQYF.

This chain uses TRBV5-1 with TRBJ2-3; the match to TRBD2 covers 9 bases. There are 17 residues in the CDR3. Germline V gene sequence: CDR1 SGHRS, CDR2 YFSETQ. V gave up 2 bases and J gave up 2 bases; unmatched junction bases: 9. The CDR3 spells CASSLPGLAGHTDTQYF. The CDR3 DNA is TGCGCCAGCAGCTTACCGGGCCTAGCGGGGCACACAGATACGCAGTATTTT. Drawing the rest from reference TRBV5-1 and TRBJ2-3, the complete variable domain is KAGVTQTPRYLIKTRGQQVTLSCSPISGHRSVSWYQQTPGQGLQFLFEYFSETQRNKGNFPGRFSGRQFSNSRSEMNVSTLELGDSALYLCASSLPGLAGHTDTQYFGPGTRLTVL.

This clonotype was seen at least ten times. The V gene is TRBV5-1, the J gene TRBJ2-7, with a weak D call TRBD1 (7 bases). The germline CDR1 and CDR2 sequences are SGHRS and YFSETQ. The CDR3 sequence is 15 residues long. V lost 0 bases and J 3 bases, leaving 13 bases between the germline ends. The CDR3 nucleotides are TGCGCCAGCAGCTTGGAGACAGGGAGGTACTACGAGCAGTACTTC. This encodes CASSLETGRYYEQYF.

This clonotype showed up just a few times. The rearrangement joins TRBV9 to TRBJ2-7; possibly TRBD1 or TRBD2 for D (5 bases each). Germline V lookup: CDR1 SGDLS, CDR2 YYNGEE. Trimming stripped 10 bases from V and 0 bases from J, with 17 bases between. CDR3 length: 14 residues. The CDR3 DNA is TGTGCCTACGTTATCGGGGCGATCTCCTACGAGCAGTACTTC. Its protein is CAYVIGAISYEQYF.

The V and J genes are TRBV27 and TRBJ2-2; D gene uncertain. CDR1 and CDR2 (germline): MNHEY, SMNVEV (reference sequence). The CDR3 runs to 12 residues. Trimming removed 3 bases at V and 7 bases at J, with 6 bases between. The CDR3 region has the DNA TGTGCCAGCAGTTTCTTTAACGGGGAGCTGTTTTTT. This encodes CASSFFNGELFF.

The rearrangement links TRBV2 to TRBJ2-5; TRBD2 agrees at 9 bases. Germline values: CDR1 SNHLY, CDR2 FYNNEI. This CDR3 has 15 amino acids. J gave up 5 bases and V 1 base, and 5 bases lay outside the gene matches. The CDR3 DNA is TGTGCCAGCAGTGAAGGCGGGGGGGCCTGGGAGACCCAGTACTTC. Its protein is CASSEGGGAWETQYF.

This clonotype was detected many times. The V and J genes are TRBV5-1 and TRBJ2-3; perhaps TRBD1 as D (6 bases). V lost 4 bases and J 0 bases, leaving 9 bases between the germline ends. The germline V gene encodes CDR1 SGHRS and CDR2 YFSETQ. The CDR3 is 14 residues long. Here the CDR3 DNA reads TGCGCCAGCAGCGTCAGGGGAAGCACAGATACGCAGTATTTT. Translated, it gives CASSVRGSTDTQYF. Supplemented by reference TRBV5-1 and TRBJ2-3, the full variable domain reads KAGVTQTPRYLIKTRGQQVTLSCSPISGHRSVSWYQQTPGQGLQFLFEYFSETQRNKGNFPGRFSGRQFSNSRSEMNVSTLELGDSALYLCASSVRGSTDTQYFGPGTRLTVL.

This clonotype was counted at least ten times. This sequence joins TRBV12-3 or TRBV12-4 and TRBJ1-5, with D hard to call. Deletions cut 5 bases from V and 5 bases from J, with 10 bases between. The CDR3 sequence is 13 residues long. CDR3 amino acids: CASSHQEYQPQHF. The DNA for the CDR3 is TGTGCCAGCAGTCATCAGGAGTATCAGCCCCAGCATTTT.

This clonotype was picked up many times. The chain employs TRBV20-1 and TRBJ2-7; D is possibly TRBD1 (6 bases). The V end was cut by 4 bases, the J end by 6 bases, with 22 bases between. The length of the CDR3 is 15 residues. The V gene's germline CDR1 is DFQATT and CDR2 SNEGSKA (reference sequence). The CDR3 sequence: CSATHRAAPLGEQYF. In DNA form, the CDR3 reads TGCAGTGCTACCCACAGGGCGGCCCCTTTGGGCGAGCAGTACTTC.

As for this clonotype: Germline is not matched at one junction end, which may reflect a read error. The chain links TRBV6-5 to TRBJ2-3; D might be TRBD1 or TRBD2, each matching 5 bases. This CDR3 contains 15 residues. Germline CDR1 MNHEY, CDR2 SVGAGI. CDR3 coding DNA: TGTGCCAGCTGTTACTCCGGGACGGCCACAGATACGCAGTATTTT. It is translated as CASCYSGTATDTQYF.

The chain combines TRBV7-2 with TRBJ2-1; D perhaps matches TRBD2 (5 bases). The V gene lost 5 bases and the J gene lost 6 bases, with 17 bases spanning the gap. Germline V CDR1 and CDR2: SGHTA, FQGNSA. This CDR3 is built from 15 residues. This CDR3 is CASSPGLLAPNEQFF. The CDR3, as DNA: TGTGCCAGCAGCCCAGGTTTGTTAGCGCCCAATGAGCAGTTCTTC.

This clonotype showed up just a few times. DNA of the CDR3: TGCAGTGCTAAAGGACAGAAAATGACTAGCGGGGGGCCTATGAGCTCCTACAATGAGCAGTTCTTC. The encoded protein is CSAKGQKMTSGGPMSSYNEQFF. The chain has TRBV20-1 and TRBJ2-1, with TRBD2 matching 13 bases. V lost 4 bases and J lost 0; bases outside the gene matches: 21. Germline V CDR1 and CDR2: DFQATT, SNEGSKA (reference sequence). There are 22 residues in the CDR3.

CDR3 nucleotides: TGTGCCAGCAGCCTTGGGGGGGGGCCCCAAAACATTCAGTACTTC. It translates to CASSLGGGPQNIQYF. The V and J genes are TRBV4-2 and TRBJ2-4; TRBD2 is a possible D gene (7 bases). CDR1 is LGHNA, CDR2 YNFKEQ, per germline. Trimming stripped 4 bases from V and 5 bases from J, with 15 bases between. This CDR3 has 15 residues.

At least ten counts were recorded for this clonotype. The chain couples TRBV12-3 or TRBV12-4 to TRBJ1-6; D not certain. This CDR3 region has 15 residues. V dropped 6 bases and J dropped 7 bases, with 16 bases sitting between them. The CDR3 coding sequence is TGTGCCAGCAGCCCAGTCCCGACCGTCAATTCACCCCTCCACTTT. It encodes CASSPVPTVNSPLHF.

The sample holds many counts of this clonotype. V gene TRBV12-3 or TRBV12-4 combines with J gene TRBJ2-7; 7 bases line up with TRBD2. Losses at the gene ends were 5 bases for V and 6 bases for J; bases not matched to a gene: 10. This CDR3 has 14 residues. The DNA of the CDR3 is TGTGCCAGCAGTCTGACTAGCACGGAGGGCGAGCAGTACTTC. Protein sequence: CASSLTSTEGEQYF.